The 13 T cell receptor beta chains in this list originate from one sample, sequenced in a study of CD8+ T cells in alopecia areata. Extracted RNA was reverse transcribed, and the resulting cDNA served as sequencing template. Profiled with immunoSEQ multiplex PCR; TCRdb holds only in-frame clones, not every one. Among about 100,000 clones listed, around 60% were seen once. The treatment: oral pan-JAK inhibitor, 5-10 mg twice daily. The sample consisted of CD8+ T cells sorted from blood, taken at approximately week 60, from a patient treated with tofacitinib. The receptors were gathered from a human donor with alopecia areata.

The genes are TRBV19 and TRBJ1-1; a possible D gene is TRBD1 (6 bases). The CDR3 sequence is 12 residues long. V gave up 5 bases and J gave up 7 bases, with 11 bases separating them. Per germline, CDR1 LNHDA and CDR2 SQIVND (reference sequence). CDR3 nucleotide sequence: TGTGCCAGTAGTCAGGGGACCCTTGAAGCTTTCTTT. Its protein is CASSQGTLEAFF.

This clone was seen once. The CDR3 DNA reads TGTGCCAGCAGCTTGTCGAGTGGGGACTACGAGCAGTACTTC. Protein sequence: CASSLSSGDYEQYF. V usage is TRBV5-4 and J usage is TRBJ2-7, with unresolved D. The V gene lost 1 base and the J gene lost 3 bases, with 11 bases spanning the gap. Germline V CDR1 and CDR2: SGHNT, YYREEE (reference sequence). The CDR3 covers 14 residues.

V is TRBV19 and J is TRBJ2-3; 9 bases line up with TRBD1. With 5 bases clipped from V and 4 bases from J, the junction kept 4 bases outside the gene matches. Germline CDR1 LNHDA, CDR2 SQIVND (reference sequence). This CDR3 has 14 residues. Written as DNA, the CDR3 is TGTGCCAGTAGTCCGGGACAGGGCCCAGATACGCAGTATTTT. Protein sequence: CASSPGQGPDTQYF.

The chain couples TRBV30 to TRBJ1-1; D remains ambiguous. Germline V lookup: CDR1 GTSNPN, CDR2 SVGIG (reference sequence). There are 13 residues in the CDR3. Deletions cut 5 bases from V and 1 base from J, with 11 bases between. The CDR3 DNA is TGTGCCTGGTCTGGACCCCGGAACACTGAAGCTTTCTTT. Its translation is CAWSGPRNTEAFF. Complete variable domain (other parts from reference TRBV30 and TRBJ1-1): SQTIHQWPATLVQPVGSPLSLECTVEGTSNPNLYWYRQAAGRGLQLLFYSVGIGQISSEVPQNLSASRPQDRQFILSSKKLLLSDSGFYLCAWSGPRNTEAFFGQGTRLTVV.

This clone came up once. The V call is TRBV9, the J call TRBJ1-1; 10 nucleotides agree with TRBD1. The CDR3 length is 17 residues. Per the germline V gene, CDR1 is SGDLS and CDR2 is YYNGEE. The V segment lost 0 bases and the J segment 4 bases; nucleotides outside the gene matches: 9. CDR3 amino acids: CASSVEGQGLLGTEAFF. In DNA form, the CDR3 reads TGTGCCAGCAGCGTAGAGGGACAGGGGCTTTTGGGCACTGAAGCTTTCTTT.

This clone was counted a few times. The chain uses TRBV13 and TRBJ2-5; D gene ambiguous. The CDR3 is made up of 13 amino acids. The V gene's germline CDR1 is PRHDT and CDR2 FYEKMQ (reference sequence). V shed 4 bases and J shed 6 bases, with 12 bases lying between them. CDR3 amino acids: CASSSYPKKTQYF. CDR3 sequence (DNA): TGTGCCAGCAGCTCCTACCCTAAGAAGACCCAGTACTTC.

The CDR3 nucleotides read TGTGCCAGCAGCGCCGGGACAGGGAATGAGCAGTTCTTC. Its translation: CASSAGTGNEQFF. The V call is TRBV7-8, the J call TRBJ2-1, with TRBD1 matching 9 bases. The J segment lost 7 bases and the V segment lost 5 bases, leaving 3 bases of the junction unmatched. Per germline, CDR1 SGHVS and CDR2 FQNEAQ. This CDR3 has 13 residues.

This clone occurred a few times. This chain links TRBV9 with TRBJ1-3; TRBD1 might be the D (6 bases). The germline CDR1 and CDR2 sequences are SGDLS and YYNGEE. V was pared by 0 bases and J by 7 bases, with 17 bases between. The CDR3 extends over 16 amino acids. The chain's CDR3 is CASSVGEAGARNTIYF. For the CDR3, the DNA is TGTGCCAGCAGCGTAGGGGAGGCAGGGGCTAGGAACACCATATATTTT.

On this clone itself: A read error may be the cause here, since a much bigger clone is one base away. The rearrangement joins TRBV21-1 to TRBJ2-3. TRBV21-1 corresponds to a pseudogene. The CDR3 length is 17 residues. The DNA of the CDR3 is TGTGCCAGCAACAAAGCCTTCAACGCCACCTCTCTAGATACGCAGTATTTT. It codes for CASNKAFNATSLDTQYF.

The V gene is TRBV13, the J gene TRBJ2-3; possibly TRBD1 for D (6 bases). Germline CDR1 and CDR2: PRHDT and FYEKMQ (reference sequence). The CDR3 runs to 20 residues. Between the trimmed V and J ends, which lost 1 base and 0 bases, there was a span of 23 bases. CDR3 region: CASSLAVGVQDRLSTDTQYF. The DNA of the CDR3 is TGTGCCAGCAGCTTAGCCGTGGGGGTCCAAGACAGGCTTAGCACAGATACGCAGTATTTT.

The V and J genes are TRBV30 and TRBJ1-3; D is unclear. CDR3 size: 15 residues. The germline CDR1 and CDR2 sequences are GTSNPN and SVGIG (reference sequence). V lost 0 bases, J lost 0 bases, and 9 bases lay in between. CDR3 coding DNA: TGTGCCTGGAGTGTAGGTCAGGTCTCTGGAAACACCATATATTTT. It specifies CAWSVGQVSGNTIYF.

V and J are TRBV2 and TRBJ2-1; TRBD1 matches at 9 bases. Unmatched junction bases numbered 1, after V lost 2 bases and J lost 2 bases. The CDR3 runs 15 residues. Germline V gene data show CDR1 as SNHLY and CDR2 as FYNNEI. This chain's CDR3 is CASSEWTGAYNEQFF. Written as DNA, the CDR3 is TGTGCCAGCAGTGAATGGACAGGGGCCTACAATGAGCAGTTCTTC.

A word on this clone: One end of the junction does not line up with germline, which may come from a read error. This chain links TRBV7-2 with TRBJ1-2; D gene uncertain. The CDR3 has 15 amino acids. Germline lookup yields CDR1 SGHTA and CDR2 FQGNSA. The CDR3 spells CASSSPESLNHGYTF. CDR3 nucleotide sequence: TGTGCCAGCAGCTCCCCCGAGTCCCTTAACCATGGCTACACCTTC.